The 10 T cell receptor beta chains reported below all come from one sample, sequenced in a study of blood T cells in healthy people across ages. Using a J-beta primer mix together with a sample-barcoded 5' primer, a second PCR was run for roughly 6 to 12 cycles. TCRdb processed the 5' RACE reads anew with MiXCR; each CDR3 protein has one entry. The sample lists some 1,000,000 distinct CDR3 sequences; roughly a quarter were seen once. The data were also submitted as part of a second study, on T cells of mothers and their children.

Sequenced material: blood. The source of these receptors is a girl aged 2-10 years in good health.

V usage is TRBV7-9 and J usage is TRBJ2-3; no definite D call. Germline V CDR1 and CDR2: SEHNR, FQNEAQ (reference sequence). V lost 4 bases and J 14 bases, leaving 19 bases between the germline ends. CDR3 length: 13 residues. The CDR3 protein is CASSSTIDQQAYF. CDR3 sequence (DNA): TGTGCCAGCAGCTCGACAATCGACCAGCAGGCGTATTTT.

The chain has TRBV7-9 and TRBJ1-1, with D maybe TRBD1 (5 bases). Germline V gene sequence: CDR1 SEHNR, CDR2 FQNEAQ (reference sequence). This CDR3 comprises 13 residues. The V end lost 6 bases, the J end lost 5 bases, and 13 bases lay between the germline ends. This CDR3 is CASSGGVRTEAFF. CDR3 sequence (DNA): TGTGCCAGCAGTGGGGGGGTGAGGACTGAAGCTTTCTTT.

The rearrangement joins TRBV6-5 to TRBJ2-3; TRBD2 might be the D (5 bases). Germline V gene sequence: CDR1 MNHEY, CDR2 SVGAGI. V gave up 6 bases and J gave up 2 bases, with 15 bases separating them. The CDR3 spans 15 residues. In nucleotides, the CDR3 is TGTGCCAGCAGGTTGTCGCGGGTCATCACAGATACGCAGTATTTT. Protein sequence: CASRLSRVITDTQYF.

This clonotype occurred a few times. The V gene is TRBV7-2, the J gene TRBJ2-1; 7 bases match TRBD2. This CDR3 region has 14 residues. Trimming removed 4 bases from V and 10 bases from J; junction bases left unmatched: 10. Germline CDR1 SGHTA, CDR2 FQGNSA. CDR3 nucleotide sequence: TGTGCCAGCAGCTCCGGGGGGAGCTCCTACGAGCAGTTCTTC. This sequence encodes CASSSGGSSYEQFF.

The rearrangement links TRBV5-1 to TRBJ2-3, with D unresolved. The ends were cut back, 3 bases at V and 2 bases at J, with 25 bases in the middle. The CDR3 contains 19 residues. Germline-derived CDR1 and CDR2 are SGHRS and YFSETQ. CDR3 in amino acids: CASSSEGPLPSRSTDTQYF. CDR3 DNA sequence: TGCGCCAGCAGCTCGGAAGGACCCCTTCCTTCCCGTTCCACAGATACGCAGTATTTT. The full variable domain, in which reference TRBV5-1 and TRBJ2-3 provide the parts outside the CDR3, is KAGVTQTPRYLIKTRGQQVTLSCSPISGHRSVSWYQQTPGQGLQFLFEYFSETQRNKGNFPGRFSGRQFSNSRSEMNVSTLELGDSALYLCASSSEGPLPSRSTDTQYFGPGTRLTVL.

This clonotype has more than one count but fewer than ten. This sequence joins TRBV2 and TRBJ1-1, with unresolved D. CDR1 is SNHLY and CDR2 is FYNNEI in the germline V gene. The CDR3 covers 12 residues. The germline V and J ends were trimmed by 6 bases and 1 base, with 6 bases remaining between them. DNA for the CDR3: TGTGCCAGCAGCCGACAGAACACTGAAGCTTTCTTT. It specifies CASSRQNTEAFF. The full variable domain, in which reference TRBV2 and TRBJ1-1 provide the parts outside the CDR3, is EPEVTQTPSHQVTQMGQEVILRCVPISNHLYFYWYRQILGQKVEFLVSFYNNEISEKSEIFDDQFSVERPDGSNFTLKIRSTKLEDSAMYFCASSRQNTEAFFGQGTRLTVV.

This clonotype was observed a few times. The rearrangement links TRBV28 to TRBJ2-5; 8 positions agree with TRBD1. Germline loops: CDR1 MDHEN, CDR2 SYDVKM. V gave up 8 bases and J gave up 4 bases; unmatched junction bases: 12. The CDR3 length is 15 residues. Written as DNA, the CDR3 is TGTGCCAGCCGGACAGGGAGTTTTGGTGGAGAGACCCAGTACTTC. Residues: CASRTGSFGGETQYF. Complete variable domain (other parts from reference TRBV28 and TRBJ2-5): DVKVTQSSRYLVKRTGEKVFLECVQDMDHENMFWYRQDPGLGLRLIYFSYDVKMKEKGDIPEGYSVSREKKERFSLILESASTNQTSMYLCASRTGSFGGETQYFGPGTRLLVL.

J is TRBJ2-1 and V is TRBV6-4, with 7 positions matching TRBD2. This CDR3 is 15 amino acids long. Germline CDR1 and CDR2: MRHNA and SNTAGT. The ends lost 2 bases at V and 4 bases at J; junction bases unmatched: 5. CDR3 region: CASSDRGEGYNEQFF. The CDR3, as DNA: TGTGCCAGCAGTGACCGGGGGGAGGGGTACAATGAGCAGTTCTTC.

Only one count was recorded for this clonotype. The CDR3 bases are TGTGCCAGCAGTTTACGGCGGGAGGGCCTCGTGGTGACCCAGTACTTC. It codes for CASSLRREGLVVTQYF. This chain joins TRBV28 and TRBJ2-5; 9 bases line up with TRBD2. V shed 2 bases and J 7 bases; nucleotides not matched to a gene: 11. The CDR3 is 16 residues long. The V gene's germline CDR1 is MDHEN and CDR2 SYDVKM. Full variable domain (outside the CDR3, taken from reference TRBV28 and TRBJ2-5): DVKVTQSSRYLVKRTGEKVFLECVQDMDHENMFWYRQDPGLGLRLIYFSYDVKMKEKGDIPEGYSVSREKKERFSLILESASTNQTSMYLCASSLRREGLVVTQYFGPGTRLLVL.

The chain employs TRBV6-1 and TRBJ2-2; 12 positions match TRBD2. Germline V gives CDR1 MNHNS, CDR2 SASEGT. The CDR3 consists of 17 residues. Trimming cost V 8 bases and J 4 bases; bases outside gene matches: 11. The CDR3 DNA is TGTGCCAGCTCCCGCCCTAGCGGGGGGGCTCGCACCGGGGAGCTGTTTTTT. As protein: CASSRPSGGARTGELFF.